The clone carrying this TCR beta chain has a count of ten or more. J was trimmed by 3 bases and V by 6 bases; bases with no gene match: 6. The V gene's germline CDR1 is LGHNA and CDR2 YNFKEQ. The CDR3 spans 14 residues. No treatment had been given to any patient before thyroid surgery. This sample is part of a study of metastatic and nonmetastatic thyroid tumors. Using MiXCR, TCRdb reanalyzed the PCR reads. The sample holds roughly 14,000 clones, roughly 28% seen once. Sequenced material: tumor tissue. The V gene is TRBV4-2, the J gene TRBJ1-2; 8 nucleotides agree with TRBD1. The source of this sequence is a female donor with papillary thyroid cancer or a benign thyroid nodule (not recorded which). Some clones in this sample may be carry-over from other donors' samples. The CDR3 spells CASRGQGVDYGYTF. The CDR3 bases are TGTGCCAGCAGAGGACAGGGAGTAGACTATGGCTACACCTTC.